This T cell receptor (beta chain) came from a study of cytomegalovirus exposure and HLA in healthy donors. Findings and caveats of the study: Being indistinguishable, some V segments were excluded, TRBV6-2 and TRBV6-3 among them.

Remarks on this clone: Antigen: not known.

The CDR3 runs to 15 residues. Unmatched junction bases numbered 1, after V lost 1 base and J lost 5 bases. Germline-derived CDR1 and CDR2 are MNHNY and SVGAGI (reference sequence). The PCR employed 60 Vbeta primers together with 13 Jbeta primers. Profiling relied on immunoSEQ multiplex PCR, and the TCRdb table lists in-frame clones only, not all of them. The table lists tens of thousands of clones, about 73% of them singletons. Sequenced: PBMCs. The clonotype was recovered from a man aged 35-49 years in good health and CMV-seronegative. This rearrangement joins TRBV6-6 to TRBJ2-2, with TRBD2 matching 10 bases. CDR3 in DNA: TGTGCCAGCAGTTACTTTAGCGGGAGGACCGGGGAGCTGTTTTTT. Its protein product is CASSYFSGRTGELFF.